This section outlines one T cell receptor beta chain sequence together with its context. Its antigen is undetermined. The data are from a study of CD8 T cells in Susac syndrome. Study outcomes and limitations: The study conceded that relatively few individuals underwent its TCR sequencing and HLA analysis.

This CDR3 region has 16 residues. The V end lost 8 bases, the J end lost 1 base, and 18 bases lay between the germline ends. The germline CDR1 and CDR2 sequences are MNHEY and SMNVEV (reference sequence). TCR beta sequencing was performed on blood CD8+ and CD4+ T cells. TEMRA cells were FACS-enriched, while CD8+ and CD4+ T cells were negatively isolated. The RNA input was roughly 0.45 to 1 ug, and it was reverse transcribed with random hexamers. Amplification of TCR beta CDR3 was carried out by immunoSEQ multiplex PCR, which covered 54 Vbeta and 13 Jbeta segments. TCRdb processed the immunoSEQ multiplex PCR reads anew with MiXCR; each CDR3 protein has one entry. This sample has 75,000 to 100,000 distinct CDR3 sequences; 90% to 95% occur once, and the top ten carry about 0.27%.

The TCR comes from a human donor in good health. The sequenced sample was CD8+ T cells from PBMCs. V usage is TRBV27 and J usage is TRBJ2-1; possible D gene TRBD2, 5 bases. The CDR3 sequence is CASANERAFSYNEQFF. The CDR3, as DNA: TGTGCCAGCGCAAACGAGAGGGCCTTTTCCTACAATGAGCAGTTCTTC.